This TCR beta chain was captured by sequencing in a study of CD8 T cells in Susac syndrome. The wider study: Sequenced Susac syndrome patients included over 5 with active disease and 8 or 9 who were in remission. Regarding the study as a whole: Susac-specific public clones numbered some 16 in total CD8+ repertoires (and 5 or 6 in CD8+ TEMRA repertoires).

CD8+ and CD4+ T cells from blood underwent TCR beta sequencing, which was carried out in a high-throughput format. With respect to this clonotype: Its specificity is unknown.

This CDR3 comprises 14 residues. The germline V gene has CDR1 SQVTM and CDR2 ANQGSEA. After removal of 7 bases from V and 1 base from J, the junction contained 7 bases not matched to a gene. An amount of RNA that ranged from roughly 0.5 to 1 ug was reverse transcribed with random hexamers. TCRdb itself ran the immunoSEQ multiplex PCR reads through MiXCR, one entry per CDR3 protein. The sample carries fewer than 85,000 distinct CDR3 sequences, roughly 94% recorded once. The specimen was CD8+ T cells from PBMCs. The clonotype was recovered from a human donor with Susac syndrome. The rearrangement links TRBV29-1 to TRBJ1-2; 9 bases align to TRBD1. The CDR3 coding sequence is TGCAGCGATGCCGGGACAGGGAGTAACTATGGCTACACCTTC. Translation: CSDAGTGSNYGYTF.